This entry features one TCR beta chain sequence. Antigen unknown. This specimen comes from a study of immune cell composition in non-small cell lung cancer. TCRdb's table, derived via immunoSEQ multiplex PCR, lists solely in-frame clones and lacks some. The sample shows several thousand clones, 70% to 80% of them seen only once. Findings and limits, study-wide: Tumour TCR-beta clonality showed no significant link to smoking pack-years. Around four fifths of squamous and approximately 30% of adenocarcinoma cases had tumour-associated clones >0.5%.

Normal lung was taken at the farthest possible site, at least 3 cm from tumour. Template was genomic DNA from frozen, unsorted single-cell suspensions. Sequences were obtained from non-adjacent lung tissue. The sequence was collected from a human donor with non-small cell lung cancer.

Here the CDR3 reads CASSSGTGATGELFF. In nucleotides, the CDR3 is TGTGCCAGCAGCTCCGGGACAGGGGCCACCGGGGAGCTGTTTTTT. The gene calls are TRBV5-6 and TRBJ2-2, with TRBD1 matching over 10 bases. The CDR3 length is 15 residues. The V and J ends lost 3 bases and 4 bases, in that order; junction bases with no gene match: 3. CDR1 and CDR2 (germline): SGHDT, YYEEEE.